This T cell receptor (beta chain) stems from a study of regulatory T cells in long-lasting Graves disease. This sample's time point: newly diagnosed GD, antithyroid drugs for less than 3 months. RNA isolated from PBMCs was used to make the TCR library. This clonotype was recorded at least ten times. Sequencing libraries for TCR beta were prepared with iRepertoire HTBI primers and Arm-PCR of CDR3 regions. TCRdb recomputed calls from the multiplex PCR reads with MiXCR, one row per CDR3 protein. The sample gives roughly 500,000 distinct CDR3 sequences, roughly 14% of which show up once; about 10% is in the top ten. Trimming took 4 bases from V and 0 from J, leaving 13 bases between them. Germline CDR1 and CDR2: SQVTM and ANQGSEA. The CDR3 spans 15 residues. In addition, the sample was reused for a study of T cells in Graves' hyperthyroidism and ophthalmopathy. In that study: Hyperthyroidism had been newly diagnosed in patients aged 18 to 65, and its duration was under 2 months.

The sequence was obtained from a man younger than 40 with Graves disease. The chain carries TRBV29-1 and TRBJ2-1; no clear D. The starting material was peripheral blood mononuclear cells (PBMCs), obtained at new diagnosis, from a patient treated with antithyroid drugs. The CDR3 region has the DNA TGCAGCGTTGGCAGGTCTCGAAGCTCCTACAATGAGCAGTTCTTC. Translated, it gives CSVGRSRSSYNEQFF.